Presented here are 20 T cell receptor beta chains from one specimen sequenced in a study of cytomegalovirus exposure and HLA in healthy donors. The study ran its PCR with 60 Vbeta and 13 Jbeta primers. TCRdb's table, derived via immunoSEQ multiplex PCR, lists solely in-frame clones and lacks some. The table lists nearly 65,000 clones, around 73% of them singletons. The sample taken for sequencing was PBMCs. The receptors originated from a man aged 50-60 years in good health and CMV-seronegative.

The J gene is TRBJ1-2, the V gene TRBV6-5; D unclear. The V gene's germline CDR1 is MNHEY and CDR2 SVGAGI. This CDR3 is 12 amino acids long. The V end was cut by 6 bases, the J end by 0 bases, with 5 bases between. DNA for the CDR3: TGTGCCAGCAGCACACCTAACTATGGCTACACCTTC. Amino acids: CASSTPNYGYTF.

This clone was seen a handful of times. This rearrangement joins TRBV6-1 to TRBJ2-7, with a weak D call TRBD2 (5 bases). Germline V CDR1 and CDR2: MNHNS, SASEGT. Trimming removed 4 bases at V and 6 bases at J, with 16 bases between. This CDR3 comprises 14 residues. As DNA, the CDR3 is TGTGCCAGCAGTGGGAGGATGGAGCCCTCCGAGCAGTACTTC. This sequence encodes CASSGRMEPSEQYF.

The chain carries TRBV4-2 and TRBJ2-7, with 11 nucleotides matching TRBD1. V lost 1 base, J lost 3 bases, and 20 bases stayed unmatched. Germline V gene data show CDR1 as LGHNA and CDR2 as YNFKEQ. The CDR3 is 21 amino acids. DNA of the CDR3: TGTGCCAGCAGCCAAGTCTCAACCCCGGGACAGGGGGAATGGGGTGGCTACGAGCAGTACTTC. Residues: CASSQVSTPGQGEWGGYEQYF.

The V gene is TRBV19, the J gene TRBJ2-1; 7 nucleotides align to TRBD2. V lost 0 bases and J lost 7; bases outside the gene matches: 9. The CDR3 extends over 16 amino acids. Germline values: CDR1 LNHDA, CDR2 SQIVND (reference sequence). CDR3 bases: TGTGCCAGTAGTATAGATGGGGGGGGACTACCTAATGAGCAGTTCTTC. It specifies CASSIDGGGLPNEQFF.

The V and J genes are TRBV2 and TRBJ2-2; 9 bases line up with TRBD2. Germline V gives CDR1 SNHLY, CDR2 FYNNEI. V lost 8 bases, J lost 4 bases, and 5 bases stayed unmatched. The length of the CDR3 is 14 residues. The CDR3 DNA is TGTGCCAGCGGGGCTAGCGGGGCCACCGGGGAGCTGTTTTTT. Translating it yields CASGASGATGELFF.

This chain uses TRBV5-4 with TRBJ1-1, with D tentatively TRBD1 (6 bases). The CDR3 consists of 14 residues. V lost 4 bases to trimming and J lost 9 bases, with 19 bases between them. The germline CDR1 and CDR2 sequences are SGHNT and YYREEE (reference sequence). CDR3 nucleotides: TGTGCCAGCAGCCCACAACAGGGTGCATGGAAAGCTTTCTTT. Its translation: CASSPQQGAWKAFF.

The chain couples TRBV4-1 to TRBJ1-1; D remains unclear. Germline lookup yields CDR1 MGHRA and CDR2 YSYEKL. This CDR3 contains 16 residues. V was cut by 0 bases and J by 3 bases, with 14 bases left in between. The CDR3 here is CASSQENSGVYTEAFF. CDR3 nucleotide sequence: TGCGCCAGCAGCCAAGAAAACTCCGGGGTGTACACTGAAGCTTTCTTT.

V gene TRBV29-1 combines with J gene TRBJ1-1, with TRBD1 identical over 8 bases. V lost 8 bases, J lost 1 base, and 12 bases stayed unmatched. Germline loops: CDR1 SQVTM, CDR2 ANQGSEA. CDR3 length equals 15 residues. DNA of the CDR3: TGCAGCACCAGCCCTGGACAGGGAGGGAACACTGAAGCTTTCTTT. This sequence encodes CSTSPGQGGNTEAFF. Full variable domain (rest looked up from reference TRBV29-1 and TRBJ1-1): SAVISQKPSRDICQRGTSLTIQCQVDSQVTMMFWYRQQPGQSLTLIATANQGSEATYESGFVIDKFPISRPNLTFSTLTVSNMSPEDSSIYLCSTSPGQGGNTEAFFGQGTRLTVV.

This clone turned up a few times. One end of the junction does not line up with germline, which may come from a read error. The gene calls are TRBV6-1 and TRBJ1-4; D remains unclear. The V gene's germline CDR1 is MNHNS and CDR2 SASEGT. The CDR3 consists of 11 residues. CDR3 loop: CASSEVGRVVF. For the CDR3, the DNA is TGTGCCAGCAGTGAAGTAGGGAGAGTAGTCTTT.

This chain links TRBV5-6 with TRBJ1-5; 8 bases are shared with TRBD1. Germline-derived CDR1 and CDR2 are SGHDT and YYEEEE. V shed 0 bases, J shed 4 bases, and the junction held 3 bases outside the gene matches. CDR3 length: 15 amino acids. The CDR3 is CASSLAGGNNQPQHF. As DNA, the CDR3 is TGTGCCAGCAGCTTGGCAGGGGGCAATAATCAGCCCCAGCATTTT.

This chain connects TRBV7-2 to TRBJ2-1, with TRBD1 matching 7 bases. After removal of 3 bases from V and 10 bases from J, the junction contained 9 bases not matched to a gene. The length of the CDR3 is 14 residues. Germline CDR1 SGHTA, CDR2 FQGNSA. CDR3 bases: TGTGCCAGCAGCTTCCGCAGACAGGGACGGGAGCAGTTCTTC. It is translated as CASSFRRQGREQFF. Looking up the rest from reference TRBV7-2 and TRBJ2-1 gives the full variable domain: GAGVSQSPSNKVTEKGKDVELRCDPISGHTALYWYRQSLGQGLEFLIYFQGNSAPDKSGLPSDRFSAERTGGSVSTLTIQRTQQEDSAVYLCASSFRRQGREQFFGPGTRLTVL.

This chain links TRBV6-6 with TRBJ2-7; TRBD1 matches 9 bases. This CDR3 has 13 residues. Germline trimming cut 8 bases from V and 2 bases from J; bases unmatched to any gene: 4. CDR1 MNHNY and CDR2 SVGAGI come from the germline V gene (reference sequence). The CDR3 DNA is TGTGCCAGCGGGACAGGGACCACCTACGAGCAGTACTTC. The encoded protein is CASGTGTTYEQYF.

DNA of the CDR3: TGTGCCAGCAGCTCTGGGCCCTATGGCTACACCTTC. Protein: CASSSGPYGYTF. This chain joins TRBV13 and TRBJ1-2; D remains unclear. Germline V lookup: CDR1 PRHDT, CDR2 FYEKMQ (reference sequence). Trimming stripped 4 bases from V and 4 bases from J, with 7 bases between. The CDR3 sequence is 12 residues long. Supplemented by reference TRBV13 and TRBJ1-2, the full variable domain reads AAGVIQSPRHLIKEKRETATLKCYPIPRHDTVYWYQQGPGQDPQFLISFYEKMQSDKGSIPDRFSAQQFSDYHSELNMSSLELGDSALYFCASSSGPYGYTFGSGTRLTVV.

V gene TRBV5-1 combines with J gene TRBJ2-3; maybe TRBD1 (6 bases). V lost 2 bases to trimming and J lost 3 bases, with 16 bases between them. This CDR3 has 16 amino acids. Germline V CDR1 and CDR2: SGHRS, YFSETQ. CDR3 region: CASSLTWQGITDTQYF. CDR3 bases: TGCGCCAGCAGCTTAACGTGGCAGGGGATTACAGATACGCAGTATTTT.

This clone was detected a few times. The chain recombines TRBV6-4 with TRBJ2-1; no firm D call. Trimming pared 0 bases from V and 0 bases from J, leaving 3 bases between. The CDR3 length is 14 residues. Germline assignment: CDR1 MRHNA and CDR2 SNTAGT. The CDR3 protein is CASSDSSSYNEQFF. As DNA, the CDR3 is TGTGCCAGCAGTGACTCGAGCTCCTACAATGAGCAGTTCTTC.

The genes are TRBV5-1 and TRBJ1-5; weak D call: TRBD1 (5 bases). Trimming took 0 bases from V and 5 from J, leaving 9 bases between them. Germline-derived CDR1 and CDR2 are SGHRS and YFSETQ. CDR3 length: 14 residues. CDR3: CASSLEGPHQPQHF. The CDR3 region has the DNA TGCGCCAGCAGCTTGGAGGGGCCCCATCAGCCCCAGCATTTT.

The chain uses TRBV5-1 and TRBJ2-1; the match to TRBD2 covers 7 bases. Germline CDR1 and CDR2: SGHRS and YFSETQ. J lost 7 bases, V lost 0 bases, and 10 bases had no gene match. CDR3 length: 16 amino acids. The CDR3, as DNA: TGCGCCAGCAGCTTGGTCGGCCAGGGAGGGTTAAATGAGCAGTTCTTC. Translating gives CASSLVGQGGLNEQFF. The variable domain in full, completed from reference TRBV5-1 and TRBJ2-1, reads KAGVTQTPRYLIKTRGQQVTLSCSPISGHRSVSWYQQTPGQGLQFLFEYFSETQRNKGNFPGRFSGRQFSNSRSEMNVSTLELGDSALYLCASSLVGQGGLNEQFFGPGTRLTVL.

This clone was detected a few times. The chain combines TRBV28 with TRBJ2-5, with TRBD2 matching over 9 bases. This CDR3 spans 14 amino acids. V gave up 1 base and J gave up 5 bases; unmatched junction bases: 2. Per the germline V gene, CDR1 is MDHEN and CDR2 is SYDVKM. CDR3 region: CASSLLRGGETQYF. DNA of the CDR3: TGTGCCAGCAGTTTATTGCGGGGGGGGGAGACCCAGTACTTC. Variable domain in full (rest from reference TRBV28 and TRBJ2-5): DVKVTQSSRYLVKRTGEKVFLECVQDMDHENMFWYRQDPGLGLRLIYFSYDVKMKEKGDIPEGYSVSREKKERFSLILESASTNQTSMYLCASSLLRGGETQYFGPGTRLLVL.

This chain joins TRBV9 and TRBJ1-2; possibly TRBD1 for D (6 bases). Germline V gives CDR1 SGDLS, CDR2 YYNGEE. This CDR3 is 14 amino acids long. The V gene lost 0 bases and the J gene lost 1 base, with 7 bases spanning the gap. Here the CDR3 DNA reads TGTGCCAGCAGCGTAGGACAGGTTAACTATGGCTACACCTTC. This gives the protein CASSVGQVNYGYTF.

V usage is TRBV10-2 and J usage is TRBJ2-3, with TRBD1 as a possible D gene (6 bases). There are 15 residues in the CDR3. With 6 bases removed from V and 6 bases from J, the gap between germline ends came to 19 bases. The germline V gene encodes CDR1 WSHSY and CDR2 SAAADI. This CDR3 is CASRQETGDRDTQYF. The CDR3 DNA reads TGCGCCAGCAGACAAGAGACAGGCGATAGGGATACGCAGTATTTT.